The 25 T cell receptor beta chains given below trace back to one sample, sequenced in a study of T-cell memory formation after mild COVID-19. Via MiXCR, TCRdb re-called the 5' RACE reads, giving one row per CDR3 protein. The data hold 350,000 to 500,000 distinct CDR3 sequences, with more than 15% observed a single time. The sample taken for sequencing was PBMCs or a T cell subset sorted from them (not recorded which). All receptors come from a young man who had mild COVID-19 (a few samples of this study predate the infection). Cell type and time point are not known.

The chain employs TRBV5-1 and TRBJ2-5; unclear D gene. Trimming shortened V by 4 bases and J by 0 bases, and 10 bases separated the two germline ends. The CDR3 sequence is 14 residues long. CDR1 is SGHRS and CDR2 is YFSETQ in the germline V gene. CDR3 nucleotides: TGCGCCAGCAGCCCCGGCGGATACCAAGAGACCCAGTACTTC. It translates to CASSPGGYQETQYF.

This clonotype was seen more than once but under ten times. The chain combines TRBV7-2 with TRBJ1-5; TRBD1 matches 7 bases. This CDR3 is built from 14 residues. Looked up from germline, CDR1 is SGHTA and CDR2 is FQGNSA. With 3 bases clipped from V and 7 bases from J, the junction kept 6 bases outside the gene matches. CDR3 coding DNA: TGTGCCAGCAGCTTTCGGCAGGGGGAACAGCCCCAGCATTTT. This gives the protein CASSFRQGEQPQHF.

The J gene is TRBJ2-7, the V gene TRBV20-1; 8 bases align to TRBD2. The CDR3 consists of 11 residues. Germline CDR1 DFQATT, CDR2 SNEGSKA (reference sequence). The V gene end was trimmed by 5 bases and the J gene end by 4 bases; junction bases not matched to a gene: 1. The CDR3 region has the DNA TGCAGTGCTCGGGGGGGGTACGAGCAGTACTTC. Translated, it gives CSARGGYEQYF.

This clonotype has just a few counts. This chain uses TRBV30 with TRBJ1-1; D uncertain. The germline V and J ends were trimmed by 4 bases and 0 bases, with 9 bases remaining between them. CDR1 is GTSNPN, CDR2 SVGIG, per germline (reference sequence). The CDR3 is 13 residues long. Written as DNA, the CDR3 is TGTGCCTGGACGGTGGCCATGAACACTGAAGCTTTCTTT. Residues: CAWTVAMNTEAFF.

The J gene is TRBJ1-2, the V gene TRBV7-2; perhaps TRBD1 as D (6 bases). Germline V gene sequence: CDR1 SGHTA, CDR2 FQGNSA. This CDR3 comprises 15 residues. V was shortened by 3 bases and J by 8 bases, with 19 bases between the two germline ends. Here the CDR3 reads CASSFQEGTWSGYTF. DNA for the CDR3: TGTGCCAGCAGCTTTCAGGAGGGGACATGGTCCGGCTACACCTTC. The complete variable domain, with remaining parts taken from reference TRBV7-2 and TRBJ1-2, reads GAGVSQSPSNKVTEKGKDVELRCDPISGHTALYWYRQSLGQGLEFLIYFQGNSAPDKSGLPSDRFSAERTGGSVSTLTIQRTQQEDSAVYLCASSFQEGTWSGYTFGSGTRLTVV.

In its sample, this clonotype was seen a few times. CDR3 coding DNA: TGTGCCAGCAGAATTCCCGAGGCCTACAATGAGCAGTTCTTC. Residues: CASRIPEAYNEQFF. This chain connects TRBV5-5 to TRBJ2-1; D is unresolved. The germline CDR1 and CDR2 sequences are SGHKS and YYEKEE (reference sequence). Trimming shortened V by 5 bases and J by 2 bases, and 11 bases separated the two germline ends. The CDR3 length is 14 residues.

Only one count was recorded for this clonotype. This chain connects TRBV5-1 to TRBJ2-5; the D is unclear. Germline-derived CDR1 and CDR2 are SGHRS and YFSETQ. The CDR3 sequence is 16 residues long. V gave up 0 bases and J gave up 4 bases, with 16 bases separating them. This CDR3 is CASSLAWGIGGETQYF. The DNA of the CDR3 is TGCGCCAGCAGCTTGGCTTGGGGAATAGGTGGAGAGACCCAGTACTTC.

There are a few counts of this clonotype. The chain combines TRBV6-5 with TRBJ2-3; 10 bases align to TRBD2. This CDR3 is built from 17 residues. V dropped 4 bases and J dropped 3; count of bases not matched to a gene: 10. The germline V gene encodes CDR1 MNHEY and CDR2 SVGAGI. The CDR3 nucleotides are TGTGCCAGCAGTTTTGGGATAGCGGGGGGCGGGACAGATACGCAGTATTTT. It specifies CASSFGIAGGGTDTQYF.

The rearrangement uses TRBV7-2 and TRBJ2-7; D is perhaps TRBD1 (5 bases). Deletions cut 5 bases from V and 0 bases from J, with 8 bases between. The germline gives CDR1 SGHTA, CDR2 FQGNSA. The CDR3 is 13 amino acids. CDR3 nucleotides: TGTGCCAGCAGCGAGACAGCCTCCTACGAGCAGTACTTC. This codes for CASSETASYEQYF. Variable domain in full (rest from reference TRBV7-2 and TRBJ2-7): GAGVSQSPSNKVTEKGKDVELRCDPISGHTALYWYRQSLGQGLEFLIYFQGNSAPDKSGLPSDRFSAERTGGSVSTLTIQRTQQEDSAVYLCASSETASYEQYFGPGTRLTVT.

V is TRBV10-3 and J is TRBJ2-7; 11 bases align to TRBD1. There are 12 residues in the CDR3. J was trimmed by 6 bases and V by 6 bases; bases with no gene match: 1. Germline CDR1 ENHRY, CDR2 SYGVKD. The CDR3 nucleotides are TGTGCCATCAGGGGACAGGGGGGCGAGCAGTACGTC. This encodes CAIRGQGGEQYV.

This clonotype has only a few counts. The V and J genes are TRBV12-3 or TRBV12-4 and TRBJ2-7; D perhaps matches TRBD2 (6 bases). The CDR3 has 13 amino acids. Trimming removed 5 bases from V and 4 bases from J, with 12 bases in between. The CDR3 loop is CASSLLSGYEQYF. The CDR3 region has the DNA TGTGCCAGCAGTCTCCTTAGCGGTTACGAGCAGTACTTC.

This clonotype turned up a few times. The chain recombines TRBV24-1 with TRBJ2-6; D remains unclear. The V end lost 7 bases, the J end lost 0 bases, and 6 bases lay between the germline ends. There are 14 residues in the CDR3. Germline CDR1 and CDR2: KGHDR and SFDVKD. CDR3 region: CATSSSSGANVLTF. Written as DNA, the CDR3 is TGTGCCACCAGCTCGAGCTCTGGGGCCAACGTCCTGACTTTC.

At least ten counts were recorded for this clonotype. The gene calls are TRBV7-2 and TRBJ1-5; D is uncertain. Germline CDR1 SGHTA, CDR2 FQGNSA. CDR3 size: 12 residues. V dropped 4 bases and J dropped 7 bases, with 8 bases sitting between them. The CDR3 region is CASSWVGQPQHF. CDR3 bases: TGTGCCAGCAGCTGGGTAGGGCAGCCCCAGCATTTT.

Many counts were recorded for this clonotype. This sequence joins TRBV20-1 and TRBJ1-5; D call uncertain. Germline assignment: CDR1 DFQATT and CDR2 SNEGSKA (reference sequence). The V gene lost 6 bases and the J gene lost 1 base, with 7 bases spanning the gap. This CDR3 spans 12 amino acids. CDR3 sequence reads: CSASASNQPQHF. The CDR3 DNA is TGCAGTGCCAGCGCGAGCAATCAGCCCCAGCATTTT.

This clonotype has just a few counts. This chain connects TRBV4-1 to TRBJ2-4; possible D gene TRBD2, 5 bases. Germline V gives CDR1 MGHRA, CDR2 YSYEKL. The CDR3 loop spans 14 amino acids. With 8 bases removed from V and 0 bases from J, the gap between germline ends came to 11 bases. CDR3 in amino acids: CASGDYRAKNIQYF. CDR3 coding DNA: TGCGCCAGCGGAGACTACCGAGCCAAAAACATTCAGTACTTC.

V usage is TRBV2 and J usage is TRBJ1-1, with 7 bases identical to TRBD1. The germline CDR1 and CDR2 sequences are SNHLY and FYNNEI. J gave up 3 bases and V 3 bases, and 4 bases lay outside the gene matches. The CDR3 sequence is 14 residues long. The CDR3 loop is CASSEQGEDTEAFF. In nucleotides, the CDR3 is TGTGCCAGCAGTGAGCAGGGGGAAGACACTGAAGCTTTCTTT.

V gene TRBV7-9 combines with J gene TRBJ2-2; perhaps D is TRBD1 or TRBD2 (6 bases each). V lost 3 bases and J lost 3, with 14 bases in between. The CDR3 runs 16 residues. The V gene's germline CDR1 is SEHNR and CDR2 FQNEAQ (reference sequence). The CDR3 spells CASSFKSGEDTGELFF. The CDR3 region has the DNA TGTGCCAGCAGCTTTAAATCAGGGGAGGACACCGGGGAGCTGTTTTTT.

This chain joins TRBV6-6 and TRBJ2-1; D may be TRBD2 (7 bases). This CDR3 has 15 residues. Germline values: CDR1 MNHNY, CDR2 SVGAGI (reference sequence). V was cut by 2 bases and J by 6 bases, with 14 bases left in between. The DNA of the CDR3 is TGTGCCAGCAGTTACGGGGGGGCTTTACCCAATGAGCAGTTCTTC. It translates to CASSYGGALPNEQFF.

The chain combines TRBV20-1 with TRBJ1-2, with D possibly TRBD1 on 5 matching bases. With 2 bases removed from V and 2 bases from J, the gap between germline ends came to 12 bases. The CDR3 loop spans 14 amino acids. CDR1 is DFQATT, CDR2 SNEGSKA, per germline (reference sequence). Here the CDR3 DNA reads TGCAGTGCTAGACCCCAGGGCTGGAACTATGGCTACACCTTC. Residues: CSARPQGWNYGYTF.

This clonotype was found a few times. The J gene is TRBJ1-1, the V gene TRBV20-1, with D perhaps TRBD1 (5 bases). The ends were cut back, 5 bases at V and 0 bases at J, with 13 bases in the middle. CDR3 length: 14 amino acids. The germline gives CDR1 DFQATT, CDR2 SNEGSKA (reference sequence). CDR3 in amino acids: CSAALRQLNTEAFF. Written as DNA, the CDR3 is TGCAGTGCTGCCCTACGACAGCTGAACACTGAAGCTTTCTTT.

This clonotype was recorded many times. The chain uses TRBV5-1 and TRBJ2-7, with TRBD2 identical over 9 bases. Trimming took 5 bases from V and 5 from J; bases not matched to a gene: 8. Germline V lookup: CDR1 SGHRS, CDR2 YFSETQ. The CDR3 has 14 amino acids. The CDR3 loop reads CASRQRGVNNEQYV. The DNA of the CDR3 is TGCGCCAGCAGGCAGCGGGGGGTAAACAACGAGCAGTACGTC.

The V and J genes are TRBV28 and TRBJ2-7; TRBD1 agrees at 7 bases. The V gene's germline CDR1 is MDHEN and CDR2 SYDVKM. The length of the CDR3 is 16 residues. Trimming removed 4 bases from V and 2 bases from J; junction bases left unmatched: 11. The CDR3 DNA sequence: TGTGCCAGCAGTTCAACTTCAGGGGGATCCCCCTACGAGCAGTACGTC. It is translated as CASSSTSGGSPYEQYV.

This clonotype was counted ten times or more. The CDR3 DNA follows: TGTGCCAGCTCGATCTCGTCCTACGAGCAGTACTTC. Its translation: CASSISSYEQYF. The chain has TRBV6-2 or TRBV6-3 and TRBJ2-7; D is unclear. Germline V lookup: CDR1 MNHEY, CDR2 SVGEGT. Trimming took off 8 bases at V and 1 base at J, with 9 bases between the two ends. This CDR3 comprises 12 residues.

Ten or more counts support this clonotype. V and J are TRBV3-1 and TRBJ1-4; 11 bases match TRBD1. The CDR3 consists of 15 residues. Germline V gene sequence: CDR1 LGHDT, CDR2 YNNKEL (reference sequence). Trimming removed 1 base from V and 8 bases from J; junction bases left unmatched: 3. The CDR3 protein is CASSQGGTGGEKLFF. The CDR3 DNA is TGTGCCAGCAGCCAAGGCGGGACAGGGGGGGAAAAACTGTTTTTT. The full variable domain, completed using reference TRBV3-1 and TRBJ1-4, is DTAVSQTPKYLVTQMGNDKSIKCEQNLGHDTMYWYKQDSKKFLKIMFSYNNKELIINETVPNRFSPKSPDKAHLNLHINSLELGDSAVYFCASSQGGTGGEKLFFGSGTQLSVL.

This clonotype was found a few times. The V and J genes are TRBV7-6 and TRBJ2-5; D ambiguous. CDR1 is SGHVS and CDR2 is FNYEAQ in the germline V gene. Trimming shortened V by 2 bases and J by 0 bases, and 10 bases separated the two germline ends. This CDR3 comprises 15 residues. CDR3 bases: TGTGCCAGCAGCTTATCTTTAATGTACCAAGAGACCCAGTACTTC. Translation: CASSLSLMYQETQYF. Complete variable domain (other parts from reference TRBV7-6 and TRBJ2-5): GAGVSQSPRYKVTKRGQDVALRCDPISGHVSLYWYRQALGQGPEFLTYFNYEAQQDKSGLPNDRFSAERPEGSISTLTIQRTEQRDSAMYRCASSLSLMYQETQYFGPGTRLLVL.